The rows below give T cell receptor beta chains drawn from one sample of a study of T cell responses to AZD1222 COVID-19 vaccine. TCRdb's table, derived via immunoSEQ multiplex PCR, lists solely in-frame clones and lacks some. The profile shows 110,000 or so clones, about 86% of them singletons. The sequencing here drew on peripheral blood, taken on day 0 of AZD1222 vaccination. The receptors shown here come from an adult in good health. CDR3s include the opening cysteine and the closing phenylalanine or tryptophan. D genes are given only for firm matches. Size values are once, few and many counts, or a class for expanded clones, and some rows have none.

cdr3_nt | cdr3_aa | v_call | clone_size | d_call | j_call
TGTGCCAGCAGCCTACCTGGGGGTGGCTATGGCTACACCTTC | CASSLPGGGYGYTF | TRBV14 | few | . | TRBJ1-2
TGTGCCAGTCTCGGGGGGGAAGCCGCCCAAGAGACCCAGTACTTC | CASLGGEAAQETQYF | TRBV6-5 | . | TRBD2 | TRBJ2-5
TGTGCCATCAGTGAATTCAGCGGCGGGGAGACCCAGTACTTC | CAISEFSGGETQYF | TRBV10-3 | . | . | TRBJ2-5
TGTGCCAGCAGCTTTACCGGGACTCAACAAGAGACCCAGTACTTC | CASSFTGTQQETQYF | TRBV6-2/TRBV6-3 | . | . | TRBJ2-5
TGTGCCAGCAGCTACACCCAACTACAGGTCACCGGGGAGCTGTTTTTT | CASSYTQLQVTGELFF | TRBV28 | many | . | TRBJ2-2
TGTGCCAGCAGTGGGACAGGGAATCAGCCCCAGCATTTT | CASSGTGNQPQHF | TRBV12-3/TRBV12-4 | . | TRBD1 | TRBJ1-5
TGTGCCAGCACCCCGCAGAGCTCCTACAATGAGCAGTTCTTC | CASTPQSSYNEQFF | TRBV13 | . | . | TRBJ2-1
TGTGCCAGCAGGACAGGCCTGAACACTGAAGCTTTCTTT | CASRTGLNTEAFF | TRBV6-5 | . | . | TRBJ1-1
TGTGCCAGCAGCCAAGATCAGGCCTCTCTCTCCTACAATGAGCAGTTCTTC | CASSQDQASLSYNEQFF | TRBV3-1/TRBV3-2 | . | . | TRBJ2-1
TGTGCCAGCTCTCCAGTCGGGGTTTTGGGGCCCCTCCACTTT | CASSPVGVLGPLHF | TRBV7-8 | few | . | TRBJ1-6
TGCAGCGTTTGGGGCTCCGGGACTGAAGCTTTCTTT | CSVWGSGTEAFF | TRBV29-1 | . | . | TRBJ1-1
TGTGCCATCAGTGGTGGAGACAGGGGGCTAGAGACCCAGTACTTC | CAISGGDRGLETQYF | TRBV10-3 | . | TRBD1 | TRBJ2-5
TGCGCCAGCAGCTTGGTCGGCAGCCAAGAGACCCAGTACTTC | CASSLVGSQETQYF | TRBV5-1 | . | . | TRBJ2-5
TGTGCCAGCGGAGGAACCGCTATTGGCTACACCTTC | CASGGTAIGYTF | TRBV2 | . | . | TRBJ1-2
TGTGCCAGCAGCTCCTCACAGAACACTGAAGCTTTCTTT | CASSSSQNTEAFF | TRBV7-9 | . | . | TRBJ1-1
TGTGCCAGCAGTGACATAGGGCCCGAAAAACTGTTTTTT | CASSDIGPEKLFF | TRBV2 | . | . | TRBJ1-4
TGTGCCAGCAGCTTGCTGACAGATAGCAATCAGCCCCAGCATTTT | CASSLLTDSNQPQHF | TRBV5-4 | . | . | TRBJ1-5
TGTGCCAGCAGTGAAGGTTTAACTAGCGGGGGGGCGGCAGAGACCCAGTACTTC | CASSEGLTSGGAAETQYF | TRBV2 | . | TRBD2 | TRBJ2-5
TGTGCCAGCAGCTCTGTGTCAGGGGTCGGCTACACCTTC | CASSSVSGVGYTF | TRBV7-2 | . | . | TRBJ1-2
TGTGCCAGCGGGACAGGGGAAGGTATCGGCGGCTATGGCTACACCTTC | CASGTGEGIGGYGYTF | TRBV27 | . | TRBD1 | TRBJ1-2
TGTGCCAGTAGTGACAGGGGGCGTTTGATGAACACTGAAGCTTTCTTT | CASSDRGRLMNTEAFF | TRBV19 | . | TRBD1 | TRBJ1-1
TGTGCCAGCAGCGTAGGGGGGATGAACACTGAAGCTTTCTTT | CASSVGGMNTEAFF | TRBV9 | . | . | TRBJ1-1
TGTGCTAGTGGTTTGGGTGGCTATGGCTACACCTTC | CASGLGGYGYTF | TRBV12-5 | few | . | TRBJ1-2
TGTGCCAGCAGTTTAGTGGGGCCATCTGACTATGGCTACACCTTC | CASSLVGPSDYGYTF | TRBV27 | . | . | TRBJ1-2
TGTGCCACCCTAGGACAGGTATTGGTAGACGGCTACACCTTC | CATLGQVLVDGYTF | TRBV25-1 | once | TRBD1 | TRBJ1-2
TGTGCCACCAGTGACCACAACATAAACATTCAGTACTTC | CATSDHNINIQYF | TRBV24-1 | . | . | TRBJ2-4
TGTGCCAGCACTCCCCGGCTAGCGGGGGCAGATACGCAGTATTTT | CASTPRLAGADTQYF | TRBV2 | . | TRBD2 | TRBJ2-3
TGTGCCAGCAGGCGAACAGGGAACCTCTACGAGCAGTACTTC | CASRRTGNLYEQYF | TRBV28 | . | . | TRBJ2-7
TGTGCCACCAGCGGTCACTTTTGGGAACTGGTGCTAGCGGGGGCTAGCACAGATACGCAGTATTTT | CATSGHFWELVLAGASTDTQYF | TRBV15 | . | TRBD2 | TRBJ2-3
TGTGCCAGCAGCCACGGACAGGGAGAAGGCTACACCTTC | CASSHGQGEGYTF | TRBV3-1/TRBV3-2 | . | TRBD1 | TRBJ1-2
TGTGCCAGCAGCTGGAGGGCAGGGGAGGAAAACACCATATATTTT | CASSWRAGEENTIYF | TRBV7-2 | . | . | TRBJ1-3
TGTGCCATCAGTGACTACGATCAGCCCCAGCATTTT | CAISDYDQPQHF | TRBV10-3 | once | . | TRBJ1-5
TGTGCCAGCAGCTTATTCAGCGGGACAGGGCTCCCCTACGAGCAGTACTTC | CASSLFSGTGLPYEQYF | TRBV7-9 | . | TRBD1 | TRBJ2-7
TGTGCCAGCAGTACCGACAGGGTCCGCACTGAAGCTTTCTTT | CASSTDRVRTEAFF | TRBV2 | . | TRBD1 | TRBJ1-1
TGTGCCTGGAGTTTGAGGACTGTCACCGGGGAGCTGTTTTTT | CAWSLRTVTGELFF | TRBV30 | . | . | TRBJ2-2
TGTGCCAGCAGTTACTCGATGGGACTAGCGACAGATACGCAGTATTTT | CASSYSMGLATDTQYF | TRBV6-5 | . | TRBD2 | TRBJ2-3
TGTGCCAGCAGCAAAGGGACAGGGTACGAGCAGTACTTC | CASSKGTGYEQYF | TRBV6-5 | . | TRBD1 | TRBJ2-7
TGTGCCAGCTCACCACCCGTCCTTCTGAGGGGCTACACCTTC | CASSPPVLLRGYTF | TRBV18 | once | . | TRBJ1-2
TGCAGTGCTAGTCCTGTGAACACTGAAGCTTTCTTT | CSASPVNTEAFF | TRBV20-1 | . | . | TRBJ1-1
TGTGCCAGCAGCCCACCGGGACAGGGTAGGGTGCGGGCTTTCTTT | CASSPPGQGRVRAFF | TRBV5-6 | . | TRBD1 | TRBJ1-1
TGTGCCAGCAGCTTGCGGGCTGATACGCAGTATTTT | CASSLRADTQYF | TRBV5-8 | . | . | TRBJ2-3
TGCGCCAGCAGCTTGAGGGGTTTCTATAATTCACCCCTCCACTTT | CASSLRGFYNSPLHF | TRBV5-1 | . | . | TRBJ1-6
TGTGCCAGCAGTTCTTCTAGCGGGGTTTACAATGAGCAGTTCTTC | CASSSSSGVYNEQFF | TRBV6-6 | . | TRBD2 | TRBJ2-1
TGCGCCAGCAGGCAGGCTGGGTCCTACAATGAGCAGTTCTTC | CASRQAGSYNEQFF | TRBV5-1 | once | . | TRBJ2-1
TGTGCCAGCAGTTACTCTGGGGAACTCTCTGGAAACACCATATATTTT | CASSYSGELSGNTIYF | TRBV6-5 | . | . | TRBJ1-3
TGTGCCAGTAGTACGAGGGACCGATCCTACGAGCAGTACTTC | CASSTRDRSYEQYF | TRBV19 | . | . | TRBJ2-7
TGTGCCAGTAGTATAGTCGGGACAGGGTCCCGAGAGACCCAGTACTTC | CASSIVGTGSRETQYF | TRBV19 | . | TRBD1 | TRBJ2-5
TGTGCCAGCAGCTTAGATGGGGCGGCATCCTATAATTCACCCCTCCACTTT | CASSLDGAASYNSPLHF | TRBV7-9 | . | . | TRBJ1-6
TGTGCCAGCACCCCTAGCGACTCCTACAATGAGCAGTTCTTC | CASTPSDSYNEQFF | TRBV9 | once | . | TRBJ2-1